This TCR beta chain was captured in a study of siplizumab effects on memory and regulatory T cells. Sequencing was performed with immunoSEQ multiplex PCR; in TCRdb, only in-frame clones are kept and a portion is missing. The table includes approximately 100,000 clones, about 90% detected once. The CDR3 runs to 16 residues. Trimming removed 2 bases from V and 2 bases from J, with 16 bases in between. Germline V gene lookup returns CDR1 SGHRS and CDR2 YFSETQ. Findings and caveats of the study: The study found naive T cells seemingly more diverse than memory cells and seemingly major alloresponse contributors. There was no confirmation of the suppressive function of proliferating Tregs from siplizumab cultures.

On this clone: Its target is unknown.

The V gene is TRBV5-1, the J gene TRBJ1-2; a possible D gene is TRBD1 (6 bases). The TCR was taken from a human donor in good health. What was sequenced was Tregs sorted from blood. The DNA for the CDR3 is TGCGCCAGCAGCTTAACAGGGACCCCTTTGAACTATGGCTACACCTTC. This gives the protein CASSLTGTPLNYGYTF.